This record concerns one TCR beta chain sequence. No antigen is known for it. The data are from a study of T cell responses to AZD1222 COVID-19 vaccine. Study-wide background: Analysis merged second doses at about 4 or about 12 weeks. Study-wide results and caveats: Repertoire samples came only from after the peak T cell response. Spike as a whole was targeted by vaccine-associated CD4 TCRs, dominant at 160-218 and 743-854.

Measured with immunoSEQ multiplex PCR; TCRdb has only the in-frame clones, and not every one. The sample has about 140,000 clones, about 93% seen once. This sequence originates from an adult in good health. The sequenced sample was peripheral blood, obtained on day 0 of AZD1222 vaccination.

CDR3 in DNA: TGCGCCAGCAGCACACAGGGAAACCCCACTGAAGCTTTCTTT. This encodes CASSTQGNPTEAFF. The chain uses TRBV5-1 and TRBJ1-1; TRBD1 is a possible D gene (6 bases). The germline CDR1 and CDR2 sequences are SGHRS and YFSETQ. The CDR3 consists of 14 residues. V was clipped by 4 bases and J by 4 bases, with 14 bases between them. Full variable domain (outside the CDR3, taken from reference TRBV5-1 and TRBJ1-1): KAGVTQTPRYLIKTRGQQVTLSCSPISGHRSVSWYQQTPGQGLQFLFEYFSETQRNKGNFPGRFSGRQFSNSRSEMNVSTLELGDSALYLCASSTQGNPTEAFFGQGTRLTVV.